This T cell receptor (beta chain) was found in a study of human T cells and chemical hapten exposure. Across the whole study: Each patch test put 0.01% DPC on the upper back, and results were read at 6 days.

This clonotype was picked up many times. What it binds is unknown. One entry per CDR3 protein results from TCRdb running MiXCR on the RACE reads. In the table there are 50,000 to 70,000 distinct CDR3 sequences, 9.9% of which are singletons. Time point given: pre-sensitization, week 0. Treatment of the sample: therapeutic diphenylcyclopropenone sensitization with weekly scalp DPC. Every patch test was put on after a blood sample was taken. CDR3 size: 16 residues. The germline gives CDR1 DFQATT, CDR2 SNEGSKA (reference sequence). Trimming removed 3 bases from V and 4 bases from J; junction bases left unmatched: 8. Study-wide results and caveats: Expanded TCRs made up significantly more big CDR3 similarity clusters than controls did.

Sequencing used whole blood, obtained in connection with sensitization to the hapten diphenylcyclopropenone (DPC). The chain joins TRBV20-1 to TRBJ2-1; 11 bases line up with TRBD2. The source of this sequence is a man aged 35 to 55 with alopecia areata. Some clones in this sample may be carry-over from other donors' samples. This CDR3 reads CSARPTSGSLYNEQFF. The CDR3 region has the DNA TGCAGTGCTAGGCCAACTAGCGGGAGTTTGTACAATGAGCAGTTCTTC.